This TCR beta chain came from a study of blood T cell repertoires in COVID-19. Study-wide background: PBMCs, B-cell-depleted T cells, or T cells provided the cDNA or gDNA that made up the material.

Sequenced by immunoSEQ multiplex PCR; TCRdb stores in-frame clones only, minus some. Of 150,000 to 200,000 clones listed, approximately 80% were seen once; the top ten hold around 12%. This CDR3 comprises 13 residues. With 5 bases removed from V and 4 bases from J, the gap between germline ends came to 9 bases. The V gene's germline CDR1 is MGHRA and CDR2 YSYEKL. The TCR originated in a woman older than 75 with COVID-19, enrolled during active disease. Material: peripheral blood. The chain has TRBV4-1 and TRBJ1-5; no definite D call. This CDR3 reads CASSYGGNQPQHF. CDR3 coding DNA: TGCGCCAGCAGCTACGGAGGAAATCAGCCCCAGCATTTT.